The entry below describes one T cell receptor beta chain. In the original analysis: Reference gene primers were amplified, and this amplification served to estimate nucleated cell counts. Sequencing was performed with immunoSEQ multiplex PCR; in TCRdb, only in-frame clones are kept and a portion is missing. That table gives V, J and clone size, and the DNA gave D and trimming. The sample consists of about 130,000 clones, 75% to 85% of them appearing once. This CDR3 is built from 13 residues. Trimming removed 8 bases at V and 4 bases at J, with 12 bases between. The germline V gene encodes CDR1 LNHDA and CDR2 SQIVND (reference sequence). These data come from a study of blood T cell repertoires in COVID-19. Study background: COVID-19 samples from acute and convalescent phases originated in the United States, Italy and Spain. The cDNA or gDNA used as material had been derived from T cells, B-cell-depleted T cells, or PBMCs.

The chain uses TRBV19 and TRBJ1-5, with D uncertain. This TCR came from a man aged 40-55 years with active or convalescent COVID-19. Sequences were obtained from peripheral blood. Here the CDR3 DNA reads TGTGCCAGTCAAGGCGGTGGTAATCAGCCCCAGCATTTT. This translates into CASQGGGNQPQHF. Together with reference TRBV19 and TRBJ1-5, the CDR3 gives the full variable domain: DGGITQSPKYLFRKEGQNVTLSCEQNLNHDAMYWYRQDPGQGLRLIYYSQIVNDFQKGDIAEGYSVSREKKESFPLTVTSAQKNPTAFYLCASQGGGNQPQHFGDGTRLSIL.